Listed below are T cell receptor beta chains from one sample, sequenced in a study of shared clonotypes between healthy human individuals. TCRdb keeps only in-frame clones here, not all; method: immunoSEQ multiplex PCR. The data contain under 700,000 clones, approximately 95% of them seen just once; the ten biggest clones take up around 0.11%. Sample: naive CD8+ T cells sorted from blood. All receptors come from a woman in her twenties or thirties in good health. Each CDR3 is given with its conserved first and last residue. D genes are given only for firm matches. Clone size is stated in some rows and not others, as once, few, many or a class when expanded.

v_gene,abundance,d_gene,j_gene,CDR3aa,CDR3nt
TRBV9,NA,TRBD1,TRBJ2-7,CASSVKTGFEDEQYF,TGTGCCAGCAGCGTCAAGACAGGGTTTGAGGACGAGCAGTACTTC
TRBV11-1,NA,NA,TRBJ1-1,CASSLTPRGYEGNTEAFF,TGTGCCAGCAGCTTGACCCCACGGGGGTATGAGGGGAACACTGAAGCTTTCTTT
TRBV9,NA,NA,TRBJ2-7,CASSLGRGDYEQYF,TGTGCCAGCAGCTTAGGAAGGGGGGACTACGAGCAGTACTTC
TRBV2,NA,NA,TRBJ2-7,CASSFYEQYF,TGTGCCAGCAGCTTCTACGAGCAGTACTTC
TRBV2,NA,NA,TRBJ1-5,CASRPPGLNQEPQHF,TGTGCCAGCAGACCGCCGGGACTCAATCAGGAGCCCCAGCATTTT
TRBV5-4,NA,NA,TRBJ2-7,CASSPDLYSYEQYF,TGTGCCAGCAGTCCAGATCTGTACTCCTACGAGCAGTACTTC
TRBV27,NA,TRBD1,TRBJ2-7,CASSPGQGVGEQYF,TGTGCCAGCAGTCCAGGACAGGGGGTGGGCGAGCAGTACTTC
TRBV28,NA,TRBD2,TRBJ2-7,CASSLGTSFLFSYEQYF,TGTGCCAGCAGTTTAGGGACTAGTTTTCTTTTTAGCTACGAGCAGTACTTC
TRBV29-1,NA,TRBD2,TRBJ2-1,CSVEDPTAGVGNEQFF,TGCAGCGTTGAAGACCCCACAGCGGGAGTAGGCAATGAGCAGTTCTTC
TRBV6-4,once,NA,TRBJ2-3,CASSATLGWGTDTQYF,TGTGCCAGCAGCGCAACCCTAGGTTGGGGCACAGATACGCAGTATTTT
TRBV6-5,NA,NA,TRBJ1-5,CASSHGPTGNQPQHF,TGTGCCAGCAGCCACGGACCCACGGGCAATCAGCCCCAGCATTTT
TRBV7-8,NA,NA,TRBJ2-7,CASSFGAGTYEQYF,TGTGCCAGCAGCTTTGGGGCTGGGACCTACGAGCAGTACTTC
TRBV14,NA,NA,TRBJ2-1,CASTTPGLNNEQFF,TGTGCCAGCACGACGCCGGGTCTGAACAATGAGCAGTTCTTC
TRBV25-1,NA,NA,TRBJ2-7,CASLPPEGRGYEQYF,TGTGCCAGCCTTCCCCCTGAGGGGCGTGGGTACGAGCAGTACTTC
TRBV9,NA,NA,TRBJ2-7,CASILSLLVNEQYF,TGTGCCAGTATACTGAGTCTTCTGGTAAACGAGCAGTACTTC
TRBV30,few,NA,TRBJ1-1,CALLGRDTEAFF,TGTGCCCTATTGGGCAGGGACACTGAAGCTTTCTTT
TRBV6-5,once,NA,TRBJ1-2,CASSYSLQGSYGYTF,TGTGCCAGCAGTTACTCTCTCCAGGGAAGCTATGGCTACACCTTC
TRBV21-1,NA,NA,TRBJ1-5,CASTLNRGPDQPQHF,TGTGCCAGCACCCTAAACAGGGGACCGGATCAGCCCCAGCATTTT
TRBV18,NA,NA,TRBJ1-4,CASSPPGGSPQFREKLFF,TGTGCCAGCTCACCACCGGGGGGATCCCCCCAATTTAGGGAAAAACTGTTTTTT
TRBV28,NA,NA,TRBJ2-7,CASSLSFYEQYF,TGTGCCAGCAGTTTATCCTTCTACGAGCAGTACTTC
TRBV5-8,NA,NA,TRBJ2-7,CASSLVGGRSNEQYF,TGTGCCAGCAGCTTGGTAGGGGGGCGAAGTAACGAGCAGTACTTC
TRBV28,NA,NA,TRBJ2-7,CASSLTSYEQYF,TGTGCCAGCAGTCTGACTAGCTACGAGCAGTACTTC
TRBV6-5,once,TRBD1,TRBJ2-7,CASSLGQPYEQYF,TGTGCCAGCAGTCTGGGACAGCCCTACGAGCAGTACTTC
TRBV27,NA,NA,TRBJ2-1,CASSGGYEQFF,TGTGCCAGCAGTGGGGGTTATGAGCAGTTCTTC
TRBV27,NA,TRBD1,TRBJ2-7,CASSRRGQGSHEQYF,TGTGCCAGCAGCCGCAGGGGACAGGGCTCCCACGAGCAGTACTTC
TRBV5-4,NA,TRBD2,TRBJ2-5,CASRTKAGGQETQYF,TGTGCCAGCAGGACGAAGGCGGGAGGCCAAGAGACCCAGTACTTC
TRBV19,NA,TRBD2,TRBJ2-1,CASKLAGEDEQFF,TGTGCCAGTAAGTTAGCGGGAGAAGATGAGCAGTTCTTC
TRBV27,once,NA,TRBJ1-2,CASSPLGRGGGYTF,TGTGCCAGCAGTCCCTTGGGGCGGGGGGGAGGCTACACCTTC
TRBV27,NA,NA,TRBJ1-6,CASALTGSISPLHF,TGTGCCAGTGCACTCACAGGGAGCATTTCACCCCTCCACTTT
TRBV11-2,NA,TRBD2,TRBJ2-7,CASRGGDYEQYF,TGTGCCAGCAGGGGGGGGGATTACGAGCAGTACTTC
TRBV11-2,NA,NA,TRBJ2-7,CASSFGGFKSYEQYF,TGTGCCAGCAGCTTCGGGGGTTTTAAATCCTACGAGCAGTACTTC
TRBV5-6,NA,NA,TRBJ1-1,CASSLATGRTEAFF,TGTGCCAGCAGCTTGGCCACGGGACGGACTGAAGCTTTCTTT
TRBV10-3,NA,NA,TRBJ2-3,CAISESGKGVSDTQYF,TGTGCCATCAGTGAGTCGGGAAAGGGGGTTTCGGATACGCAGTATTTT
TRBV7-9,NA,NA,TRBJ2-1,CASSLELLYNEQFF,TGTGCCAGCAGCTTAGAACTCCTTTACAATGAGCAGTTCTTC
TRBV7-6,once,TRBD1,TRBJ2-7,CASSPRDRVTEQYF,TGTGCCAGCAGCCCCAGGGACAGGGTGACCGAGCAGTACTTC
TRBV5-6,NA,NA,TRBJ2-1,CASSFGTGAAYNEQFF,TGTGCCAGCAGCTTTGGGACTGGGGCGGCCTACAATGAGCAGTTCTTC
TRBV19,NA,NA,TRBJ1-3,CASSSRGSGNTIYF,TGTGCCAGTAGCTCGAGGGGATCTGGAAACACCATATATTTT
TRBV19,NA,TRBD2,TRBJ2-7,CASSPSGSPIGEQYF,TGTGCCAGTAGTCCTAGCGGGAGCCCCATCGGCGAGCAGTACTTC
TRBV7-8,NA,NA,TRBJ2-7,CASSLANFYEQYF,TGTGCCAGCAGCTTAGCTAACTTCTACGAGCAGTACTTC
TRBV5-1,NA,TRBD1,TRBJ2-7,CASSLVTGRSEQYF,TGCGCCAGCAGCTTGGTGACAGGGCGCAGCGAGCAGTACTTC
TRBV7-8,NA,NA,TRBJ2-1,CASSISGSYNEQFF,TGTGCCAGCAGCATTAGCGGATCTTACAATGAGCAGTTCTTC
TRBV19,NA,TRBD2,TRBJ2-7,CASSTSGSSYEQYF,TGTGCCAGTAGTACCAGCGGGAGTAGCTACGAGCAGTACTTC
TRBV5-1,once,TRBD1,TRBJ2-3,CASSLGLTGRKTDTQYF,TGCGCCAGCAGCTTGGGCCTGACAGGGCGTAAAACAGATACGCAGTATTTT
TRBV5-1,NA,TRBD1,TRBJ1-1,CASSLVETGQEKAFF,TGCGCCAGCAGCTTGGTTGAGACAGGACAGGAAAAGGCTTTCTTT
TRBV19,NA,NA,TRBJ2-5,CASSIGADWGETQYF,TGTGCCAGTAGTATAGGGGCAGACTGGGGGGAGACCCAGTACTTC
TRBV9,NA,NA,TRBJ2-1,CASSVVGSSYNEQFF,TGTGCCAGCAGCGTAGTCGGGAGCTCCTACAATGAGCAGTTCTTC
TRBV28,NA,TRBD1,TRBJ1-5,CASQRGRGVQPQHF,TGTGCCTCCCAAAGGGGCAGGGGGGTTCAGCCCCAGCATTTT
TRBV9,once,NA,TRBJ1-2,CASSVGLRGYTF,TGTGCCAGCAGCGTTGGTCTTAGAGGCTACACCTTC
TRBV6-5,NA,NA,TRBJ1-1,CASSYGDNTEAFF,TGTGCCAGCAGTTACGGGGACAACACTGAAGCTTTCTTT
TRBV19,NA,NA,TRBJ1-1,CASSATDNTEAFF,TGTGCCAGTAGTGCCACCGATAACACTGAAGCTTTCTTT
TRBV28,NA,NA,TRBJ2-3,CASSLSYGVRGTDTQYF,TGTGCCAGCAGTTTGTCTTATGGGGTCAGGGGCACAGATACGCAGTATTTT
TRBV29-1,NA,NA,TRBJ1-1,CSVADLEAFF,TGCAGCGTTGCGGACCTAGAAGCTTTCTTT
TRBV5-6,NA,NA,TRBJ2-5,CASSLDHSQETQYF,TGTGCCAGCAGCTTGGATCACAGCCAAGAGACCCAGTACTTC
TRBV4-1,NA,NA,TRBJ1-5,CASSKQENSNQPQHF,TGCGCCAGCAGCAAGCAGGAGAATAGCAATCAGCCCCAGCATTTT
TRBV7-2,NA,NA,TRBJ2-7,CASSPSDSRHEQYF,TGTGCCAGCAGCCCATCGGACAGTAGGCACGAGCAGTACTTC
TRBV15,NA,TRBD1,TRBJ2-3,CATSRHMIQGESTDTQYF,TGTGCCACCAGCAGACATATGATACAGGGGGAGAGCACAGATACGCAGTATTTT
TRBV19,NA,NA,TRBJ1-6,CAITSNVSYNSPLHF,TGTGCCATCACAAGTAATGTCTCCTATAATTCACCCCTCCACTTT